This T cell receptor beta chain was identified in a study of shared clonotypes between healthy human individuals. About the research overall: Researchers assigned three CD4 naive, three CD4 memory, two CD8 naive and one CD8 memory plate to each donor. Study-level findings and limits: When compared with the clonotypes that were shared by all four sorted-subset donors, the non-shared clonotypes turned out to have lower generation probabilities.

About this clone itself: The target antigen is unknown.

Source study methods: With immunoSEQ giving junction-only sequences and no quality scores, filtering differed. Clones were read by immunoSEQ multiplex PCR, and TCRdb kept only the in-frame ones, dropping some. The DNA gave D and trimming, while V, J and clone size come from that table. The data contain roughly 520,000 clones, about 96% of them seen just once; the ten biggest clones take up about 0.059%. The V end lost 6 bases, the J end lost 4 bases, and 3 bases lay between the germline ends. Germline CDR1 SEHNR, CDR2 FQNEAQ (reference sequence). The CDR3 contains 11 residues. Material: naive CD4+ T cells sorted from blood. This sample's subset: CD45RA+ positively selected. The V gene is TRBV7-9, the J gene TRBJ2-2; D is ambiguous. The TCR originated in a woman younger than 45 in good health. CDR3: CASRFTGELFF. For the CDR3, the DNA is TGTGCCAGCAGGTTCACCGGGGAGCTGTTTTTT.